Listed here is a single T cell receptor (beta chain). The sample comes from a study of T cells in Graves' hyperthyroidism and ophthalmopathy. With a duration under 2 months, the hyperthyroidism was newly diagnosed in patients aged 18 to 65. Investigators excluded patients with uncontrolled infection, other autoimmune disease, pregnancy or lactation. At first hyperthyroidism diagnosis, before any ophthalmopathy symptoms, the blood sample was collected. From RNA transcripts, TCR beta CDR3 regions were amplified. During a first-round RT-PCR of the TCR CDR3, the HTBI primer set was used. Using its own MiXCR run on the multiplex PCR reads, TCRdb lists one record per CDR3 protein. The sample contains under 750,000 distinct CDR3 sequences, around a sixth of which appear only once. CDR3 size: 11 residues. Germline V lookup: CDR1 SEHNR, CDR2 FQNEAQ (reference sequence). The V gene lost 2 bases and the J gene lost 6 bases, with 4 bases spanning the gap.

This sequence originates from a woman aged 50 to 60 with Graves' hyperthyroidism that later progressed to Graves' ophthalmopathy. The chain joins TRBV7-9 to TRBJ1-2; no firm D call. The sequenced sample consisted of blood. DNA for the CDR3: TGTGCCAGCAGCTTATCCCATGGCTACACCTTC. Translating it yields CASSLSHGYTF.